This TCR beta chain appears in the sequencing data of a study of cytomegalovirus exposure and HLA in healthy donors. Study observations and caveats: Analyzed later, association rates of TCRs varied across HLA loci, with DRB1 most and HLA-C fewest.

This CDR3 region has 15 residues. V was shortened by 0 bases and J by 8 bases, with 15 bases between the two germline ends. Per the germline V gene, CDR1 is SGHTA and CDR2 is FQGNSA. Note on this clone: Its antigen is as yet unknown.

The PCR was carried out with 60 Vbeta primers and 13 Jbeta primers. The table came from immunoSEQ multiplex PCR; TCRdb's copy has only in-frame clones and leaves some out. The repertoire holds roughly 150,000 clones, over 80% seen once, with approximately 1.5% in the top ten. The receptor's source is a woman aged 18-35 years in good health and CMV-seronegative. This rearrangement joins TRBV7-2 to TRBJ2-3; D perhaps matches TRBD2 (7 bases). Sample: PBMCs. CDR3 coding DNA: TGTGCCAGCAGCTTAGCGGCGGGGGCGAGCGGTACGCAGTATTTT. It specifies CASSLAAGASGTQYF.